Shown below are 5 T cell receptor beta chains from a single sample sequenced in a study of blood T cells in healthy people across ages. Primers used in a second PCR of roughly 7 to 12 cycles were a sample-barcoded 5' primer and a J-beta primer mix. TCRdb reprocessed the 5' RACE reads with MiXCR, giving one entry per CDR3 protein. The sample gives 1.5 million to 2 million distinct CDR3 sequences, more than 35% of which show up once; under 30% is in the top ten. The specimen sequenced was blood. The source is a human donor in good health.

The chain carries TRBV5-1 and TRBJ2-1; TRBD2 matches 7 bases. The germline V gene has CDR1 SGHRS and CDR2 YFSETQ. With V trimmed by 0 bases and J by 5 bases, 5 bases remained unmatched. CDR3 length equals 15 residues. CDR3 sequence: CASSLERGDDNEQFF. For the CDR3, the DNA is TGCGCCAGCAGCTTGGAACGGGGGGATGACAATGAGCAGTTCTTC.

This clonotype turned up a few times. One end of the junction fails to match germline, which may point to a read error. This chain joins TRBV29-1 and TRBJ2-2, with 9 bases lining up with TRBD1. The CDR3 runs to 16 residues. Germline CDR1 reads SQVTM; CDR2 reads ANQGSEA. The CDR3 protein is CSVEDPGQGTDGELFF. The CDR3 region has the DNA TGCAGCGTGGAAGATCCGGGACAGGGTACGGACGGGGAGCTGTTTTTT.

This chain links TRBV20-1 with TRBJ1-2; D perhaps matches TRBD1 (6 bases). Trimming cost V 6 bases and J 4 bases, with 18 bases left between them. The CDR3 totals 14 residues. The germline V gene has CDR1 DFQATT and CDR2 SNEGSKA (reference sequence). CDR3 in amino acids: CSAGKTGQTYGYTF. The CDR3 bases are TGCAGTGCGGGGAAGACAGGCCAAACCTATGGCTACACCTTC.

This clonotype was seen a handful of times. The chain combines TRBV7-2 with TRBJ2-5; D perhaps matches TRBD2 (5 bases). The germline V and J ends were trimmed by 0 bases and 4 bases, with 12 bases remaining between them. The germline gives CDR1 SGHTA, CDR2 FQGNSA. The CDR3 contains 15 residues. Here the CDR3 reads CASSLALGSAETQYF. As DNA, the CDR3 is TGTGCCAGCAGCTTAGCGCTAGGTAGCGCAGAGACCCAGTACTTC.

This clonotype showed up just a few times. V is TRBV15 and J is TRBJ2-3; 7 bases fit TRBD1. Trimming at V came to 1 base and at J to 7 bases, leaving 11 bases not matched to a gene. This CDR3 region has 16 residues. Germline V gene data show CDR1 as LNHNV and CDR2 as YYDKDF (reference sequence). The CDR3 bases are TGTGCCACCAGCAGAGTTCGGGACAGCATCTTTTATACGCAGTATTTT. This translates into CATSRVRDSIFYTQYF. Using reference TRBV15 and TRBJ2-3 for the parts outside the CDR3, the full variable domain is DAMVIQNPRYQVTQFGKPVTLSCSQTLNHNVMYWYQQKSSQAPKLLFHYYDKDFNNEADTPDNFQSRRPNTSFCFLDIRSPGLGDTAMYLCATSRVRDSIFYTQYFGPGTRLTVL.